This T cell receptor (beta chain) was sequenced for a study of blood T cell repertoires in COVID-19. The overall study: There were acute and convalescent COVID-19 samples, and they came from the United States, Italy and Spain. From T cells, B-cell-depleted T cells, or PBMCs came the material, which was cDNA or gDNA.

Germline CDR1 ENHRY, CDR2 SYGVKD. The CDR3 loop spans 15 amino acids. V gave up 6 bases and J gave up 8 bases; unmatched junction bases: 11. Original analysis: Researchers report that nucleated cell counts were estimated from reference gene primer amplification. Profiling relied on immunoSEQ multiplex PCR, and the TCRdb table lists in-frame clones only, not all of them. V and J calls and clone size are given by that table; D and trimming were obtained from the DNA. This table has more than 80,000 clones, roughly 90% appearing once. The receptor was isolated from a human donor with active COVID-19. The donor label of this sample is uncertain. Specimen: peripheral blood. V is TRBV10-3 and J is TRBJ2-1, with 9 bases matching TRBD1. The CDR3 protein is CAIRTGTGRWDEQFF. The CDR3 DNA reads TGTGCCATCAGAACCGGGACAGGGAGGTGGGATGAGCAGTTCTTC.